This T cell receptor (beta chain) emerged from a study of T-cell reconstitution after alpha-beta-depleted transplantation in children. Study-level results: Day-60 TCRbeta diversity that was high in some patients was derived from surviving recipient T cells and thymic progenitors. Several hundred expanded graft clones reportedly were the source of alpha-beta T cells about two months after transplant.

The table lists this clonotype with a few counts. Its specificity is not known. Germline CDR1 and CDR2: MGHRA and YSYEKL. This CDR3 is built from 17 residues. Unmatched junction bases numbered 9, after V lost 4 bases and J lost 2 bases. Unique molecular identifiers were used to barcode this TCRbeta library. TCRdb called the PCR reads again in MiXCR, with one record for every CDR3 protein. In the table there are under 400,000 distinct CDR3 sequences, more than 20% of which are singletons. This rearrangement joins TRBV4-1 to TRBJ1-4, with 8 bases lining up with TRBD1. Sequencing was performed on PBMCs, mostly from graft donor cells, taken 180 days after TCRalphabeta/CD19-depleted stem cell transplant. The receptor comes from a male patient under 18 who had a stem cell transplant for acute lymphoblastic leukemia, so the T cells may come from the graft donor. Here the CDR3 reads CASSRQGAGSTNEKLFF. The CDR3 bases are TGCGCCAGCAGCCGGCAGGGGGCTGGATCTACTAATGAAAAACTGTTTTTT.